This T cell receptor (beta chain) was observed in a study of T cell repertoires in cytomegalovirus infection. Study context: It was recently identified HLA-C-restricted and well-studied HLA-B-restricted CMV epitopes that the study used. Indications of both CMV infection and matching HLA type were provided by public TCR beta signatures. Study-level findings and limits: The study identified carriers of CMV plus the relevant HLA from cumulative public TCR beta family frequency.

Per the germline V gene, CDR1 is LNHDA and CDR2 is SQIVND (reference sequence). Trimming shortened V by 2 bases and J by 7 bases, and 18 bases separated the two germline ends. This CDR3 spans 16 amino acids. TCRdb re-derived calls from the reads in MiXCR, one entry per CDR3 protein. The profile shows fewer than 900,000 distinct CDR3 sequences, around 29% of them singletons. This clonotype has only a few counts. Its antigen is not identified. The genes are TRBV19 and TRBJ1-5; a possible D gene is TRBD1 (5 bases). The sequence was obtained from a human donor in good health (CMV status not recorded). Some clones in this sample may be carry-over from other donors' samples. Sample: cultured CD8+ T cells from PBMCs, taken from culture after CMV antigen stimulation. The CDR3 DNA reads as TGTGCCAGTAGTATATATTCTCTCGGGGGTGGACAGCCCCAGCATTTT. Amino acids: CASSIYSLGGGQPQHF.